This entry concerns a single T cell receptor beta chain. Its antigen remains unidentified. Nobody among the patients had been given any treatment before thyroid surgery. The data are from a study of metastatic and nonmetastatic thyroid tumors. Whole-study results and caveats: As reported, TCR beta diversity in blood and tumor was significantly higher in malignant thyroid tumors than in benign nodules.

V gave up 7 bases and J gave up 4 bases, with 28 bases separating them. The CDR3 contains 18 residues. The germline V gene has CDR1 MDHEN and CDR2 SYDVKM. TCRdb reprocessed the PCR reads using MiXCR. The top ten hold roughly 3.1% of the sample, which has roughly 34,000 clones, roughly 20% seen once. The sequence derives from a male donor with papillary thyroid cancer or a benign thyroid nodule (not recorded which). Some clones in this sample may be carry-over from other donors' samples. Sequenced: tumor tissue. This chain joins TRBV28 and TRBJ2-5; perhaps TRBD2 as D (6 bases). This CDR3 is CASTYLYVRDLSGETQYF. In DNA form, the CDR3 reads TGTGCCAGCACCTACTTGTACGTGCGGGACCTAAGTGGAGAGACCCAGTACTTC.